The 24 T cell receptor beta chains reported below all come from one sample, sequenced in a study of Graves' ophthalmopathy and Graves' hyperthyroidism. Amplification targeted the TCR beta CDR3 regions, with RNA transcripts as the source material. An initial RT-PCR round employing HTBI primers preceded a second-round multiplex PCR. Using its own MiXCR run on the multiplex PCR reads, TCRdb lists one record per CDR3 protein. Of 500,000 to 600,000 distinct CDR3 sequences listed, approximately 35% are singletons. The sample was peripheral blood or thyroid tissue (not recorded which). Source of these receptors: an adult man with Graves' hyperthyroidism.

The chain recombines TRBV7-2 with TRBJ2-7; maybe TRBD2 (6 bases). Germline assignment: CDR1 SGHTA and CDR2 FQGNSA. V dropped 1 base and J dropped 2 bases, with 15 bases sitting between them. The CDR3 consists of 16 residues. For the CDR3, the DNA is TGTGCCAGCAGCTTAGACGGCGGGGCCACCCCCTACGAGCAGTACTTC. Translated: CASSLDGGATPYEQYF.

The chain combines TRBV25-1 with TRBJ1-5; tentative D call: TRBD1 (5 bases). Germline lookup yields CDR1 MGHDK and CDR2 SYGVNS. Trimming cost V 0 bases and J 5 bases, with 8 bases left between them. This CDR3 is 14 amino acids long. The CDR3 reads CASSEYRGDQPQHF. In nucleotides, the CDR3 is TGTGCCAGCAGTGAATATAGGGGAGATCAGCCCCAGCATTTT.

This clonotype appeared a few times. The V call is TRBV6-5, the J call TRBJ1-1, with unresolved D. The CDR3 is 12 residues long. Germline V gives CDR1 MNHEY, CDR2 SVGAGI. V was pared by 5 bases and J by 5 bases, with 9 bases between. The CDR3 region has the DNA TGTGCCAGCAGTCCTGCCGGGACTGAAGCTTTCTTT. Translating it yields CASSPAGTEAFF.

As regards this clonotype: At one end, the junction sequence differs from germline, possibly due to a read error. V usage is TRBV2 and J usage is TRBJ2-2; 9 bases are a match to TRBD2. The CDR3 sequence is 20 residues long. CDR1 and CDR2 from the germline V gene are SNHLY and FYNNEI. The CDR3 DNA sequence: TGCGCCAGCAGCCCGCGGGGGGGGGCAGTGGGGCGAACCAGCACCGGGGAGCTGTTTTTT. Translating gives CASSPRGGAVGRTSTGELFF.

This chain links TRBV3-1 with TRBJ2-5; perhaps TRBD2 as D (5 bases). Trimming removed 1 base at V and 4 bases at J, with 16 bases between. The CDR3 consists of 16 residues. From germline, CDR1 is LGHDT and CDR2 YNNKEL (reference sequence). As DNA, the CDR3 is TGTGCCAGCAGCCAAGCGTCACGGGGTCAGGCAGAGACCCAGTACTTC. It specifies CASSQASRGQAETQYF.

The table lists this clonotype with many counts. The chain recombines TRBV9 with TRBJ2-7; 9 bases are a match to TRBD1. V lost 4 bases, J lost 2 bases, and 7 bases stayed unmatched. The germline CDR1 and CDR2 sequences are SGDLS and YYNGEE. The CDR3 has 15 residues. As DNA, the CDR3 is TGTGCCAGCAGCATGAGGACAGGGGAGACCTACGAGCAGTACTTC. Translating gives CASSMRTGETYEQYF.

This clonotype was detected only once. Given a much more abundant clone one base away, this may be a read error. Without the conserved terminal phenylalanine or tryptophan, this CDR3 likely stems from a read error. As DNA, the CDR3 is TGCGCCAGCAGCCTTGCATTCCAAGAGACCCAGTACCTC. It encodes CASSLAFQETQYL. The V gene is TRBV5-1, the J gene TRBJ2-5, with D hard to call. The CDR3 extends over 13 amino acids. Germline V gives CDR1 SGHRS, CDR2 YFSETQ. The V end was cut by 4 bases, the J end by 1 base, with 8 bases between.

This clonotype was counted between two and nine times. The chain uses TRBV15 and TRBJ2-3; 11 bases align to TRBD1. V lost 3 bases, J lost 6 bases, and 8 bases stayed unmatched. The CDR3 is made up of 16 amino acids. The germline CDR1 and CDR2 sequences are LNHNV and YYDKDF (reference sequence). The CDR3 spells CATSSGQGASWDTQYF. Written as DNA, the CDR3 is TGTGCCACCAGCAGTGGACAGGGGGCCAGTTGGGATACGCAGTATTTT.

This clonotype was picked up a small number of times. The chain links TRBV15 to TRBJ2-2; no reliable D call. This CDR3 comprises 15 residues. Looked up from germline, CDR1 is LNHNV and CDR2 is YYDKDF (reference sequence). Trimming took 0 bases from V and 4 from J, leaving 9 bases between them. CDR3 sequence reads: CATSRDLLGTGELFF. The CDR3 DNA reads TGTGCCACCAGCAGAGATTTGTTGGGCACCGGGGAGCTGTTTTTT.

The CDR3 DNA reads as TGTGCCAGCAGCGTAGAGGTGGGGACCATCCAAGAGACCCAGTACTTC. The encoded protein is CASSVEVGTIQETQYF. The rearrangement joins TRBV25-1 to TRBJ2-5; either TRBD1 or TRBD2 may fit D (5 bases each). The CDR3 loop spans 16 amino acids. In germline, CDR1 is MGHDK, CDR2 SYGVNS. Trimming pared 6 bases from V and 1 base from J, leaving 18 bases between.

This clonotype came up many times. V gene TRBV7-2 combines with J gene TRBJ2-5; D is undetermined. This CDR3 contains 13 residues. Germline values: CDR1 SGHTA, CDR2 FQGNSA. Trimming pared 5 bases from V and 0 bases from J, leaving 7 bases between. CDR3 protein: CASSPLYQETQYF. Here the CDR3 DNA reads TGTGCCAGCAGCCCTTTGTACCAAGAGACCCAGTACTTC.

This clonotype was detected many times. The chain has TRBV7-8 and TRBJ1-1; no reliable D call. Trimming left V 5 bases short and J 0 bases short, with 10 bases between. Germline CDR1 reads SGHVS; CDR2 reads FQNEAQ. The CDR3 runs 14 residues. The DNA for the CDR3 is TGTGCCAGCAGCCCTCCCACAGTGAACACTGAAGCTTTCTTT. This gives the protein CASSPPTVNTEAFF.

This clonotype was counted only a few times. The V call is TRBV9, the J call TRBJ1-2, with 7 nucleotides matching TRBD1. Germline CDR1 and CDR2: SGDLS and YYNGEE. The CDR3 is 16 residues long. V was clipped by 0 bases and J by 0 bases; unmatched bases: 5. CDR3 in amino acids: CASSVVTGTANYGYTF. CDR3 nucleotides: TGTGCCAGCAGCGTAGTGACAGGGACAGCTAACTATGGCTACACCTTC.

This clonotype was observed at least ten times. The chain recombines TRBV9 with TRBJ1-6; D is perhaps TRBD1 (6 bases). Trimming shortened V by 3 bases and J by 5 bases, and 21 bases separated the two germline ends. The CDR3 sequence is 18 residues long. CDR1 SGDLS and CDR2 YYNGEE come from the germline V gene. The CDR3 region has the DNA TGTGCCAGCAGCGAAGGGTCAGACAGGCAGACTAATAATTCACCCCTCCACTTT. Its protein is CASSEGSDRQTNNSPLHF.

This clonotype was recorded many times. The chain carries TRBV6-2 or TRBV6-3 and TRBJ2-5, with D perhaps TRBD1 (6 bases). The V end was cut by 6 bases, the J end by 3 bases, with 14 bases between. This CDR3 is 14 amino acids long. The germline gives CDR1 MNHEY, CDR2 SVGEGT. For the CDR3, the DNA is TGTGCCAGCAGAACCAGGGGATGGGAAGAGACCCAGTACTTC. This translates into CASRTRGWEETQYF.

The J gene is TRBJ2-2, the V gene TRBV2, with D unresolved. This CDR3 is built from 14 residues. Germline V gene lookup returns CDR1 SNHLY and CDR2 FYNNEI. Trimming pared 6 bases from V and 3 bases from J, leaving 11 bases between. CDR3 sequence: CASSLPGHTGELFF. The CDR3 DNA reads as TGTGCCAGCAGCTTACCCGGACACACCGGGGAGCTGTTTTTT.

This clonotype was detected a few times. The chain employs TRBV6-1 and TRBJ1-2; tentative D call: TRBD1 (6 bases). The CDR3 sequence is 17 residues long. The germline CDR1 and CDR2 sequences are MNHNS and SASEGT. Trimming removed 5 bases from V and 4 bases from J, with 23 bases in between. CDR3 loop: CASSYGQRDLGGYGYTF. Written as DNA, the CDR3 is TGTGCCAGCAGTTACGGACAGCGCGACCTGGGTGGCTATGGCTACACCTTC.

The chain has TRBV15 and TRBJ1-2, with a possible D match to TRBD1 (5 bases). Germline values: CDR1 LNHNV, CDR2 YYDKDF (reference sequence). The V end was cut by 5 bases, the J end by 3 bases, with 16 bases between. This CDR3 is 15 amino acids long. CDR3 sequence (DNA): TGTGCCACCAGCGGTTGGGGGGGGTCTGACTATGGCTACACCTTC. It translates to CATSGWGGSDYGYTF. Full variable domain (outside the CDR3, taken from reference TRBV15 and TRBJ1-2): DAMVIQNPRYQVTQFGKPVTLSCSQTLNHNVMYWYQQKSSQAPKLLFHYYDKDFNNEADTPDNFQSRRPNTSFCFLDIRSPGLGDTAMYLCATSGWGGSDYGYTFGSGTRLTVV.

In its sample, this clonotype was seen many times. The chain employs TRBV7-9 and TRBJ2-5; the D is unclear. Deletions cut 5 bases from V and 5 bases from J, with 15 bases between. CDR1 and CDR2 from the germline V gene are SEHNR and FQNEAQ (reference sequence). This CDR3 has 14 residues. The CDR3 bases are TGTGCCAGCAGCCAGAACGGGCCTCTGGAGACCCAGTACTTC. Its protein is CASSQNGPLETQYF.

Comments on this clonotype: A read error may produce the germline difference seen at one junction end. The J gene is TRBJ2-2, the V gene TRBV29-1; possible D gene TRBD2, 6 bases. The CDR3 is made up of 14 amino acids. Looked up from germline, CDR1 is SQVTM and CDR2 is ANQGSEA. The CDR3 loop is CSVEEGANTGEVFF. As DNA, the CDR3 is TGCAGCGTTGAAGAGGGAGCGAACACCGGGGAGGTGTTTTTT.

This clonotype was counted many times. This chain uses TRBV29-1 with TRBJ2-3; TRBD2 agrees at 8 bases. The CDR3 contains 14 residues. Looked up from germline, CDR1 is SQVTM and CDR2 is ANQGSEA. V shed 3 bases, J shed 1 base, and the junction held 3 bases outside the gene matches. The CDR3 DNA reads TGCAGCGTTGACAAAGCGGGGGGCACAGATACGCAGTATTTT. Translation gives CSVDKAGGTDTQYF.

This CDR3 reads CASSGGRRNTGELFF. The CDR3, as DNA: TGTGCCAGCAGTGGAGGGCGGAGGAACACCGGGGAGCTGTTTTTT. The chain is built from TRBV6-4 and TRBJ2-2; possibly TRBD2 for D (5 bases). Germline values: CDR1 MRHNA, CDR2 SNTAGT. V was pared by 4 bases and J by 1 base, with 10 bases between. This CDR3 spans 15 amino acids.

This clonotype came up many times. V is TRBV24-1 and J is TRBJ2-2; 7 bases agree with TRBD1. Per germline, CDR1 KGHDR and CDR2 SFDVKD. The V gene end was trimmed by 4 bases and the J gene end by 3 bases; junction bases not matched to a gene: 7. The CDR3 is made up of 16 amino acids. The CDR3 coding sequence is TGTGCCACCAGTGACACCGGGACAGAAGACACCGGGGAGCTGTTTTTT. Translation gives CATSDTGTEDTGELFF.

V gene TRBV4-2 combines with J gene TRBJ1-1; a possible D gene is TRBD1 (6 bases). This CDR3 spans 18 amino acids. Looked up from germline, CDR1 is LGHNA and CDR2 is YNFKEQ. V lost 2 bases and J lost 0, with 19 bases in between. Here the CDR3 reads CASSQRGATGGMNTEAFF. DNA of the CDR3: TGTGCCAGCAGCCAAAGGGGGGCGACCGGGGGTATGAACACTGAAGCTTTCTTT.